This T cell receptor (beta chain) was found in a study of blood T cell repertoires in COVID-19. Whole-study context: Both acute and convalescent COVID-19 samples were obtained from the United States, Italy and Spain. PBMCs, B-cell-depleted T cells, or T cells were the source of the cDNA or gDNA that made up the material.

This CDR3 is 11 amino acids long. V was trimmed by 5 bases and J by 6 bases, leaving 8 bases between them. CDR1 and CDR2 from the germline V gene are KGHSH and LQKENI. Under the authors' procedure: Reference gene primers were amplified, and this amplification served to estimate nucleated cell counts. Clones were read by immunoSEQ multiplex PCR, and TCRdb kept only the in-frame ones, dropping some. That table is the source of V, J and clone size, and D and trimming were worked out from the DNA. The sample holds about 200,000 clones, about 90% seen once. The rearrangement uses TRBV18 and TRBJ2-7; maybe TRBD1 (6 bases). The source of this sequence is a woman in her seventies with acute or convalescent COVID-19. The sample comprised peripheral blood. The CDR3 DNA sequence: TGTGCCAGCTCAACAGGGCGCGAGCAGTACTTC. Translating gives CASSTGREQYF.